This T cell receptor beta chain was sequenced in a study of blood T cell repertoires in COVID-19. As originally analysed: Reference gene primers were amplified, and this amplification served to estimate nucleated cell counts. The protocol was immunoSEQ multiplex PCR, while the TCRdb copy is restricted to in-frame clones and leaves out a portion. V and J calls plus clone size are reproduced from that table; the DNA served to infer D and trimming. The table shows roughly 100,000 clones, with around 76% occurring only once. Per germline, CDR1 MNHEY and CDR2 SVGAGI. Trimming left V 5 bases short and J 6 bases short, with 17 bases between. There are 15 residues in the CDR3. This clone was counted a few times.

Material for sequencing was peripheral blood. V usage is TRBV6-5 and J usage is TRBJ1-5; D possibly corresponds to TRBD1 (6 bases). The sequence came from a woman in her 70s with acute or convalescent COVID-19. The DNA for the CDR3 is TGTGCCAGCAGTCCCACGGCAGGGGCCTCTCAGCCCCAGCATTTT. As protein: CASSPTAGASQPQHF.